A selection of T cell receptor beta chains follows, all from one sample in a study of persistence of HIV-infected CD4 T cells. Data came from immunoSEQ multiplex PCR; TCRdb stores just in-frame clones and leaves some out. The sample carries 40,000 to 55,000 clones, about 85% recorded once. These receptors have no identified antigens. Sample: CD4+ T cells sorted from PBMCs after approximately 18-hour stimulation, taken from a patient who received antiretroviral therapy. The receptors stem from an adult woman with HIV who was CMV-seropositive. The CDR3 runs from the conserved cysteine through the conserved F or W. The order of the fields is V gene, J gene, CDR3 protein.

>TRBV30|TRBJ1-1
CAWSVQWGEAFF
>TRBV7-2|TRBJ2-1
CASSLVPVYNEQFF
>TRBV12-3/TRBV12-4|TRBJ1-3
CASSQGSGNTIYF
>TRBV5-1|TRBJ1-6
CASSLDRGLSGNSPLHF
>TRBV6-1|TRBJ1-2
CASSQRGEEGYTF
>TRBV12-5|TRBJ1-3
CASGLGTGSGNTIYF
>TRBV27|TRBJ2-1
CASSPVSQWDNEQFF
>TRBV2|TRBJ1-6
CASSLGQPNSPLHF
>TRBV7-9|TRBJ2-7
CASSSGDSLLSSYEQYF
>TRBV4-1|TRBJ1-2
CASSPTGGTGYGYTF
>TRBV30|TRBJ2-3
CAWTRLAGITDTQYF
>TRBV3-1/TRBV3-2|TRBJ1-5
CASSQDGGVQPQHF
>TRBV12-3/TRBV12-4|TRBJ2-3
CASSFRGDTQYF
>TRBV19|TRBJ2-2
CASSIMGQGSTGELFF
>TRBV12-3/TRBV12-4|TRBJ2-2
CASSSEAPGELFF
>TRBV12-3/TRBV12-4|TRBJ1-1
CASSFGRAAFF
>TRBV5-5|TRBJ1-2
CASSSPQRLNYGYTF
>TRBV6-6|TRBJ1-2
CASSSGKNYGYTF
>TRBV5-1|TRBJ2-5
CASAFRAQETQYF
>TRBV27|TRBJ2-2
CASSLYGAPGELFF
>TRBV7-8|TRBJ1-1
CASSLLSVVNTEAFF
>TRBV5-6|TRBJ1-1
CASSAGTGRNTEAFF
>TRBV29-1|TRBJ1-3
CSVDQGSGNTIYF
>TRBV7-8|TRBJ2-1
CASSLARDNEQFF
>TRBV29-1|TRBJ2-2
CSVEDGIKAGELFF
>TRBV5-6|TRBJ2-1
CASQPVTEYNEQFF
>TRBV2|TRBJ1-4
CASSEGGTGKEKLFF
>TRBV7-3|TRBJ1-1
CASSSIGPLTEAFF
>TRBV30|TRBJ1-1
CAWTRFVRDTEAFF
>TRBV2|TRBJ2-7
CASSIRDYEQYF
>TRBV5-6|TRBJ1-6
CASSFTGLISPLHF
>TRBV7-3|TRBJ2-3
CASSPWGDGGGDTQYF
>TRBV6-6|TRBJ1-4
CASRLAQTGGEKLFF
>TRBV9|TRBJ1-2
CASSVGGAVGGYTF
>TRBV5-1|TRBJ2-5
CASSLESGGQETQYF
>TRBV3-1/TRBV3-2|TRBJ2-3
CASSRGLAGEITDTQYF
>TRBV6-6|TRBJ1-5
CASSYQGLSNQPQHF
>TRBV29-1|TRBJ1-2
CSVEERTGPFNYGYTF
>TRBV2|TRBJ1-2
CASSEVRFSRGGYTF
>TRBV5-1|TRBJ2-5
CASSRGLAGGKETQYF
>TRBV12-5|TRBJ1-5
CASGLENGGREPQHF
>TRBV10-2|TRBJ1-4
CASRGQGFEKLFF
>TRBV29-1|TRBJ2-3
CSVAGLVADTQYF
>TRBV9|TRBJ2-6
CASSSRAGGTGANVLTF
>TRBV29-1|TRBJ1-5
CSVEEGNQPQHF
>TRBV30|TRBJ2-1
CAWSTPYQLAGDANEQFF
>TRBV10-3|TRBJ1-2
CAISTQGGDYGYTF
>TRBV9|TRBJ2-1
CASSPPGGSYNEQFF
>TRBV7-6|TRBJ2-3
CASSSGTGIGADTQYF
>TRBV5-1|TRBJ1-6
CASSASTGSPLHF
>TRBV9|TRBJ1-4
CASSVEGAAKEKLFF
>TRBV5-4|TRBJ1-5
CASSSGGGNQPQHF
>TRBV5-6|TRBJ1-4
CASSLLRGPSEKLFF
>TRBV15|TRBJ1-4
CATSRIRGDEKLFF
>TRBV3-1/TRBV3-2|TRBJ2-3
CASSQEGGGYTDTQYF